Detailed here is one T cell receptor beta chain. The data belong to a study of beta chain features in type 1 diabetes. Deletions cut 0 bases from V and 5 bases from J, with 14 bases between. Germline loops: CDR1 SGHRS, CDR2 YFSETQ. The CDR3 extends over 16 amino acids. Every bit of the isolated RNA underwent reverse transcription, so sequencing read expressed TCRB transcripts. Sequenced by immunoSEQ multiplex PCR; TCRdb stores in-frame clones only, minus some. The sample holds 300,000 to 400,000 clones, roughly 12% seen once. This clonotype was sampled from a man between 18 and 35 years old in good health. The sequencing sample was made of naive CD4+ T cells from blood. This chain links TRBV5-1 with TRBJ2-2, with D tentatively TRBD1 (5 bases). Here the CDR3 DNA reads TGCGCCAGCAGCTTGGGGCAGGGTGTCGTAACCGGGGAGCTGTTTTTT. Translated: CASSLGQGVVTGELFF.